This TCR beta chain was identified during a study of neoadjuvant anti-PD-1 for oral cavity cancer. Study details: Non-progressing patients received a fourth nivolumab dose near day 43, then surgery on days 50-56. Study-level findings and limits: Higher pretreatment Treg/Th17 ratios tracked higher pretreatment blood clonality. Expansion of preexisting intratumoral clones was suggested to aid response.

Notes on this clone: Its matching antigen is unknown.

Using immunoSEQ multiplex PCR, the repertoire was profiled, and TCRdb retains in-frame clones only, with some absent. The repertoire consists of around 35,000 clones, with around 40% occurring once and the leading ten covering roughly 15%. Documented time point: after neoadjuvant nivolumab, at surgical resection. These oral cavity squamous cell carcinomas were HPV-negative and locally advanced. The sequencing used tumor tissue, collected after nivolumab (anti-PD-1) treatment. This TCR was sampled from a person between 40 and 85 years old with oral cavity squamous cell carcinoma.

The CDR3 DNA follows: TGCACCAGCAGCCAAGAAGGCAATCAGCCCCAGCATTTT. It translates to CTSSQEGNQPQHF. The chain employs TRBV1 and TRBJ1-5. TRBV1 is flagged as a pseudogene. The CDR3 totals 13 residues.